Below are 20 T cell receptor beta chains sequenced from a single sample in a study of OX40 agonist ivuxolimab in advanced cancers. Produced via immunoSEQ multiplex PCR; TCRdb's table is partial and in-frame only. The table records over 100,000 clones, 85% to 90% of them present only once. Sequencing was performed on CD4+ or CD8+ T cells sorted from blood, taken in a trial of the OX40 agonist ivuxolimab. Source of these receptors: an adult with an advanced solid tumor such as melanoma, head and neck, liver or kidney cancer.

This clone is a singleton in its sample. The V gene is TRBV10-3, the J gene TRBJ1-2; 9 bases are a match to TRBD1. With 6 bases clipped from V and 0 bases from J, the junction kept 5 bases outside the gene matches. The CDR3 is 15 amino acids. The V gene's germline CDR1 is ENHRY and CDR2 SYGVKD. CDR3 DNA: TGTGCCATCAGGGGACAGGGAACGGCTAACTATGGCTACACCTTC. It codes for CAIRGQGTANYGYTF.

The chain combines TRBV18 with TRBJ1-2, with TRBD1 as a possible D gene (5 bases). CDR1 KGHSH and CDR2 LQKENI come from the germline V gene. Trimming pared 4 bases from V and 5 bases from J, leaving 14 bases between. This CDR3 is 14 amino acids long. The CDR3 reads CASSRGGQGYGYTF. The CDR3, as DNA: TGTGCCAGCTCACGCGGAGGGCAGGGTTATGGCTACACCTTC.

The chain carries TRBV5-1 and TRBJ2-5; D possibly uses TRBD1 or TRBD2 (6 bases each). The V end was cut by 4 bases, the J end by 5 bases, with 15 bases between. This CDR3 contains 14 residues. In germline, CDR1 is SGHRS, CDR2 YFSETQ. In DNA, the CDR3 is TGCGCCAGCAGCGAGGGACTGGGGGGCGAGACCCAGTACTTC. This encodes CASSEGLGGETQYF.

This chain connects TRBV2 to TRBJ2-1, with 10 bases matching TRBD2. Germline-derived CDR1 and CDR2 are SNHLY and FYNNEI. The CDR3 length is 18 residues. V trimming: 0 bases; J trimming: 0 bases; junction bases outside the gene matches: 5. CDR3 DNA sequence: TGTGCCAGCAGTGAAGCGGCTATAGCGGGGGGCTCCTACAATGAGCAGTTCTTC. Translation: CASSEAAIAGGSYNEQFF.

This chain uses TRBV7-2 with TRBJ1-4, with D maybe TRBD1 (5 bases). Germline V gives CDR1 SGHTA, CDR2 FQGNSA. The CDR3 extends over 16 amino acids. Trimming stripped 1 base from V and 3 bases from J, with 12 bases between. The CDR3 sequence is CASSLVGRGSNEKLFF. DNA of the CDR3: TGTGCCAGCAGCTTAGTGGGAAGGGGTTCTAATGAAAAACTGTTTTTT.

The chain employs TRBV7-3 and TRBJ1-1; 7 nucleotides align to TRBD1. Germline CDR1 SGHTA, CDR2 FQGTGA. CDR3 length equals 14 residues. V was pared by 1 base and J by 4 bases, with 3 bases of the junction left unmatched. CDR3 sequence reads: CASSLMAGGTEAFF. CDR3 coding DNA: TGTGCCAGCAGCTTAATGGCAGGGGGCACTGAAGCTTTCTTT.

The rearrangement joins TRBV2 to TRBJ2-1; 9 bases agree with TRBD2. CDR1 SNHLY and CDR2 FYNNEI come from the germline V gene. Unmatched junction bases numbered 6, after V lost 5 bases and J lost 7 bases. CDR3 size: 14 residues. The CDR3 spells CASSSGTSRNEQFF. In DNA form, the CDR3 reads TGTGCCAGCAGTTCCGGGACTAGCAGGAATGAGCAGTTCTTC.

The chain employs TRBV10-3 and TRBJ2-3; D is perhaps TRBD1 (5 bases). The length of the CDR3 is 14 residues. CDR1 and CDR2 (germline): ENHRY, SYGVKD. The V end was cut by 2 bases, the J end by 0 bases, with 6 bases between. CDR3 in amino acids: CAISEDSSTDTQYF. The CDR3 DNA is TGTGCCATCAGTGAGGACAGTAGCACAGATACGCAGTATTTT.

The genes are TRBV7-9 and TRBJ1-2, with unresolved D. The CDR3 is 14 residues long. The V gene's germline CDR1 is SEHNR and CDR2 FQNEAQ (reference sequence). V was shortened by 7 bases and J by 0 bases, with 12 bases between the two germline ends. CDR3 loop: CASNKAAPNYGYTF. The CDR3, as DNA: TGTGCCAGCAACAAGGCAGCTCCTAACTATGGCTACACCTTC.

This clone was detected once. The V gene is TRBV9, the J gene TRBJ2-5; D is perhaps TRBD2 (5 bases). CDR1 and CDR2 from the germline V gene are SGDLS and YYNGEE. Trimming cost V 1 base and J 2 bases, with 9 bases left between them. The CDR3 has 14 amino acids. CDR3 nucleotides: TGTGCCAGCAGCGTATTGGGCGGGCAAGAGACCCAGTACTTC. Amino acid sequence: CASSVLGGQETQYF.

CDR3 sequence (DNA): TGTGCCAGCAGCTTGGTAGTGGGCGGGAGAGATACGCAGTATTTT. Translated, it gives CASSLVVGGRDTQYF. V usage is TRBV5-6 and J usage is TRBJ2-3; the match to TRBD2 covers 7 bases. The CDR3 totals 15 residues. Germline CDR1 is SGHDT and CDR2 is YYEEEE. V gave up 0 bases and J gave up 5 bases; unmatched junction bases: 6.

The genes are TRBV7-9 and TRBJ1-2; no reliable D call. The CDR3 extends over 15 amino acids. The V gene lost 5 bases and the J gene lost 5 bases, with 18 bases spanning the gap. Germline V CDR1 and CDR2: SEHNR, FQNEAQ (reference sequence). The CDR3 region has the DNA TGTGCCAGCAGCCCCCAAGAGTATTCGAGTTATGGCTACACCTTC. Translated: CASSPQEYSSYGYTF.

V and J are TRBV13 and TRBJ1-3; the D gene is possibly TRBD1 (6 bases). There are 12 residues in the CDR3. V lost 3 bases and J 8 bases, leaving 8 bases between the germline ends. The germline gives CDR1 PRHDT, CDR2 FYEKMQ (reference sequence). The CDR3 sequence is CASSFRGYTIYF. In nucleotides, the CDR3 is TGTGCCAGCAGCTTCAGGGGTTACACCATATATTTT. Together with reference TRBV13 and TRBJ1-3, the CDR3 gives the full variable domain: AAGVIQSPRHLIKEKRETATLKCYPIPRHDTVYWYQQGPGQDPQFLISFYEKMQSDKGSIPDRFSAQQFSDYHSELNMSSLELGDSALYFCASSFRGYTIYFGEGSWLTVV.

CDR3 nucleotide sequence: TGCAGCGTTGGAGGGATCAAGAGCTCTGGGGCCAACGTCCTGACTTTC. Amino acid sequence: CSVGGIKSSGANVLTF. The chain couples TRBV29-1 to TRBJ2-6, with D possibly being TRBD2 (5 bases). This CDR3 contains 16 residues. Trimming took off 4 bases at V and 0 bases at J, with 13 bases between the two ends. The germline CDR1 and CDR2 sequences are SQVTM and ANQGSEA.

The rearrangement links TRBV6-6 to TRBJ1-5; no definite D call. V lost 3 bases, J lost 7 bases, and 13 bases lay in between. The CDR3 is made up of 14 amino acids. Germline CDR1 MNHNY, CDR2 SVGAGI (reference sequence). CDR3 amino acids: CASSYLGPGQPQHF. CDR3 sequence (DNA): TGTGCCAGCAGTTATTTGGGCCCTGGGCAGCCCCAGCATTTT.

The chain joins TRBV6-1 to TRBJ2-5; TRBD2 agrees at 8 bases. The CDR3 loop spans 20 amino acids. V shed 4 bases and J 5 bases; nucleotides not matched to a gene: 24. From germline, CDR1 is MNHNS and CDR2 SASEGT. The CDR3 sequence is CASSAYLTGYDGGGDETQYF. In DNA form, the CDR3 reads TGTGCCAGCAGTGCCTACTTGACAGGTTACGACGGGGGGGGCGACGAGACCCAGTACTTC.

The chain recombines TRBV5-6 with TRBJ2-5; TRBD2 matches 9 bases. CDR1 and CDR2 (germline): SGHDT, YYEEEE. V lost 0 bases, J lost 5 bases, and 8 bases stayed unmatched. The CDR3 runs 16 residues. The CDR3 loop reads CASSLALRGGPETQYF. The CDR3 bases are TGTGCCAGCAGCTTGGCCTTGCGGGGGGGCCCGGAGACCCAGTACTTC. The full variable domain, completed using reference TRBV5-6 and TRBJ2-5, is DAGVTQSPTHLIKTRGQQVTLRCSPKSGHDTVSWYQQALGQGPQFIFQYYEEEERQRGNFPDRFSGHQFPNYSSELNVNALLLGDSALYLCASSLALRGGPETQYFGPGTRLLVL.

The rearrangement links TRBV15 to TRBJ2-7; D is possibly TRBD1 (5 bases). The length of the CDR3 is 15 residues. CDR1 LNHNV and CDR2 YYDKDF come from the germline V gene (reference sequence). Trimming took 6 bases from V and 0 from J, leaving 15 bases between them. CDR3 protein: CATSLGQGSSYEQYF. DNA for the CDR3: TGTGCCACCAGTCTTGGACAAGGAAGCTCCTACGAGCAGTACTTC.

CDR3 protein: CASSSGQGAGELFF. The CDR3 DNA follows: TGTGCCAGCAGCTCCGGACAGGGGGCCGGGGAGCTGTTTTTT. The chain combines TRBV5-8 with TRBJ2-2; 10 positions agree with TRBD1. From germline, CDR1 is SGHTS and CDR2 YDEGEE. The CDR3 has 14 residues. The junction had 2 bases not matched to a gene; V was cut back by 3 bases and J by 6 bases.

The chain joins TRBV6-5 to TRBJ2-4; D is perhaps TRBD1 or TRBD2 (5 bases each). CDR3 length: 15 amino acids. V gave up 6 bases and J gave up 8 bases, with 20 bases separating them. CDR1 MNHEY and CDR2 SVGAGI come from the germline V gene. The CDR3 sequence is CASSKGRGISYIQYF. The CDR3 bases are TGTGCCAGCAGCAAGGGACGGGGAATTTCGTACATTCAGTACTTC.